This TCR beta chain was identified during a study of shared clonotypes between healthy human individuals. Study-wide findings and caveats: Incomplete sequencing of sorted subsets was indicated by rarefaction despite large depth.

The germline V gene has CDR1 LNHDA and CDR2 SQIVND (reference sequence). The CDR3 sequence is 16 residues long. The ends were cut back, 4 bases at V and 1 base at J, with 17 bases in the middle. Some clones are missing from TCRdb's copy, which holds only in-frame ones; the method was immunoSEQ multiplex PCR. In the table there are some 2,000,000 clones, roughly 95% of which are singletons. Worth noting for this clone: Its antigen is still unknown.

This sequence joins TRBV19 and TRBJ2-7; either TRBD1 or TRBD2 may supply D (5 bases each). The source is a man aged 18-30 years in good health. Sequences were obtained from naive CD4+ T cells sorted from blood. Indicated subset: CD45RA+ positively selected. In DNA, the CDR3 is TGTGCCAGTAGTAACAACCGGGACGTCCTGTCCTACGAGCAGTACTTC. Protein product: CASSNNRDVLSYEQYF.